This T cell receptor beta chain comes out of a study of blood T cell repertoires in COVID-19. J gave up 10 bases and V 4 bases, and 7 bases lay outside the gene matches. The CDR3 consists of 14 residues. Germline CDR1 is MNHNY and CDR2 is SVGAGI (reference sequence). Sequencing used immunoSEQ multiplex PCR; TCRdb keeps in-frame clones, though not all of them. Among a few hundred thousand clones listed, 80% to 90% were seen once. Sequencing was done on a sample of PBMCs or T cells enriched from blood (not recorded which). The sequence derives from a woman in her forties or fifties who had been exposed to COVID-19. V is TRBV6-6 and J is TRBJ1-6; 7 bases are a match to TRBD1. CDR3 coding DNA: TGTGCCAGCAGTTCCACACAGGGGACCTCACCCCTCCACTTT. Its protein is CASSSTQGTSPLHF.